This note documents a single T cell receptor (beta chain) sequence. Cohorts were determined from participant-reported clinical history. This sample was included in a study of blood T cell repertoires in COVID-19. As for the study in general: T cells, B-cell-depleted T cells, or PBMCs supplied cDNA or gDNA.

The data were produced by immunoSEQ multiplex PCR, yet TCRdb's version contains in-frame clones alone and is incomplete. Of around 250,000 clones in the sample, approximately 86% are singletons; the top ten hold 1.5% to 2%. Germline V gene data show CDR1 as SEHNR and CDR2 as FQNEAQ (reference sequence). V was trimmed by 2 bases and J by 5 bases, leaving 12 bases between them. The CDR3 sequence is 14 residues long. Sequencing used PBMCs or T cells enriched from blood (not recorded which). V gene TRBV7-9 combines with J gene TRBJ1-2, with D perhaps TRBD1 (5 bases). The sequence derives from a woman between 50 and 59 years old who had recovered from COVID-19. The chain's CDR3 is CASSLMGQQYGYTF. CDR3 nucleotides: TGTGCCAGCAGCTTAATGGGGCAGCAATATGGCTACACCTTC.